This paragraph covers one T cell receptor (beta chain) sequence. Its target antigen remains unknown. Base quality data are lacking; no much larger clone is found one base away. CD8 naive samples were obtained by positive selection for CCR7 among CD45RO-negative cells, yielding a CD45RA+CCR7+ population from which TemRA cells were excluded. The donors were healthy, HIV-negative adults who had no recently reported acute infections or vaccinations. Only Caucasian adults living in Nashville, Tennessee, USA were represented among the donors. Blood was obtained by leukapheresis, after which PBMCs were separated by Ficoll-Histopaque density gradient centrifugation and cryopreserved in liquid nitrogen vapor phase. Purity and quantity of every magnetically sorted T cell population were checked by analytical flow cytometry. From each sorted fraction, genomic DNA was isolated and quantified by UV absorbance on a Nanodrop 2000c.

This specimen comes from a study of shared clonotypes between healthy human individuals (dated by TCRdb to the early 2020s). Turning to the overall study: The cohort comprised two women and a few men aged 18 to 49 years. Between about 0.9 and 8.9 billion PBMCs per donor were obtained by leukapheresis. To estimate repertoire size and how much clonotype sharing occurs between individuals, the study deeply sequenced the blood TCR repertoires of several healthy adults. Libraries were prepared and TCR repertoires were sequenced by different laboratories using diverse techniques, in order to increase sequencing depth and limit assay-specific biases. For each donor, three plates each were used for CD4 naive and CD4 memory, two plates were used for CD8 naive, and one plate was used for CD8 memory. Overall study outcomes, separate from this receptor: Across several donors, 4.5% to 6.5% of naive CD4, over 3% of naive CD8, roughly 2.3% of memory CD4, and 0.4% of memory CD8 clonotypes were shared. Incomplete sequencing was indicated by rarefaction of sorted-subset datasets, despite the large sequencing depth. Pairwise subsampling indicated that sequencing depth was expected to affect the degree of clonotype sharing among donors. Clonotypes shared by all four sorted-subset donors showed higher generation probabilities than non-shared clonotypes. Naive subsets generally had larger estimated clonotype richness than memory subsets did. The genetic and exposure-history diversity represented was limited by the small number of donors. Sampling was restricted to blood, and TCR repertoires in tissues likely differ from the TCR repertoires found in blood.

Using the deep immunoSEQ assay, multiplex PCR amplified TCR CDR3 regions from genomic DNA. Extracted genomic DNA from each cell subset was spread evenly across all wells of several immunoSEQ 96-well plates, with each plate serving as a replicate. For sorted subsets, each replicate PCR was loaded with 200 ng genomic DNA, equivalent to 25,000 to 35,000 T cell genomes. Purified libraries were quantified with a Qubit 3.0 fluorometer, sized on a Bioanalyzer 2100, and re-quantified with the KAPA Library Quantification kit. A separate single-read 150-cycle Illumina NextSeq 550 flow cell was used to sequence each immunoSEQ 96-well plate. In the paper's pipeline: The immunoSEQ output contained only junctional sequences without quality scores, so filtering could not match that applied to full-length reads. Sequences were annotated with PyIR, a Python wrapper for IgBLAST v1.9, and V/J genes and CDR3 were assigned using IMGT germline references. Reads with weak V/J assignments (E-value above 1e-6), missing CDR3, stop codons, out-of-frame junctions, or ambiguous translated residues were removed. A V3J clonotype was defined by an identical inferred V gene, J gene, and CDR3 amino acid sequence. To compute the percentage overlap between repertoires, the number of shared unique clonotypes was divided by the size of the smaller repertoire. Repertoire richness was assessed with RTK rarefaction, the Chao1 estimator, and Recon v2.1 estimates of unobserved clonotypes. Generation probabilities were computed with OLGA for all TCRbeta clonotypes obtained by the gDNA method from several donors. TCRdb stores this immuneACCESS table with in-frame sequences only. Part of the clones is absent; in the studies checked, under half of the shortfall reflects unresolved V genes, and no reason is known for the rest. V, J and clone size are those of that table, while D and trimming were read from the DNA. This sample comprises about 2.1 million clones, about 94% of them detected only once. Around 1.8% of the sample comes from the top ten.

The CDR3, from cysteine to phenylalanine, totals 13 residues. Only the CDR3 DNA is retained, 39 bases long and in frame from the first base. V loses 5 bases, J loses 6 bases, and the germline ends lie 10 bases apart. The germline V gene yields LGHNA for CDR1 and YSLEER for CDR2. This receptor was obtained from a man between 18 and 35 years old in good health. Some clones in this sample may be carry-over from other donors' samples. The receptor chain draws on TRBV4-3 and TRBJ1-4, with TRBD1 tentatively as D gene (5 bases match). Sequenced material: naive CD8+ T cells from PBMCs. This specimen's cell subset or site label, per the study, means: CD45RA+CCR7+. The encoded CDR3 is CASSGRGDEKLFF. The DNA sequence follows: TGCGCCAGCAGCGGCCGGGGGGATGAAAAACTGTTTTTT.